These T cell receptor beta chains were read from a single sample in a study of blood T cell repertoires in COVID-19. Sequencing used immunoSEQ multiplex PCR; TCRdb keeps in-frame clones, though not all of them. The sample lists tens of thousands of clones, 72% seen once, with 51% in the top ten. The sequenced sample was PBMCs or T cells enriched from blood (not recorded which). The receptors derive from a woman aged 55-70 years who had been exposed to COVID-19. CDR3s include the opening cysteine and the closing phenylalanine or tryptophan. The D gene is left open where the match is weak. Clone size appears in some rows only: once, few, many, or a class for an expanded clone.

D	V	J	size	CDR3	DNA
TRBD1	TRBV19	TRBJ2-7	many	CASSIPGGASSEQYF	TGTGCCAGTAGTATCCCAGGGGGCGCGTCAAGCGAGCAGTACTTC
NA	TRBV18	TRBJ1-2	NA	CASSPGGMGYGYTF	TGTGCCAGCTCACCCGGCGGAATGGGCTATGGCTACACCTTC
NA	TRBV7-9	TRBJ1-2	NA	CASSGGADYGYTF	TGTGCCAGCAGCGGAGGTGCGGACTATGGCTACACCTTC
NA	TRBV2	TRBJ2-7	NA	CASSDIPRGSYEQYF	TGTGCCAGCAGCGATATCCCCAGGGGAAGTTACGAGCAGTACTTC
TRBD2	TRBV6-2/TRBV6-3	TRBJ2-1	NA	CASSPQTSVAYNEQFF	TGTGCCAGCAGTCCCCAGACTAGCGTTGCGTACAATGAGCAGTTCTTC
NA	TRBV5-1	TRBJ1-4	few	CASSFETGTEKLFF	TGCGCCAGCAGCTTCGAAACAGGAACGGAAAAACTGTTTTTT
TRBD1	TRBV6-2/TRBV6-3	TRBJ1-5	NA	CASSRRTGADQPQHF	TGTGCCAGCAGTCGAAGGACAGGGGCCGATCAGCCCCAGCATTTT
NA	TRBV30	TRBJ1-4	NA	CASQGRGEKLFF	TGTGCCTCCCAGGGAAGAGGTGAAAAACTGTTTTTT
NA	TRBV7-3	TRBJ1-1	NA	CASSSSGDPRAEAFF	TGTGCCAGCAGCTCATCAGGGGACCCTCGGGCTGAAGCTTTCTTT
TRBD2	TRBV6-6	TRBJ2-2	NA	CASRGGLASNTGELFF	TGTGCCAGCAGGGGGGGACTAGCCTCAAACACCGGGGAGCTGTTTTTT
TRBD1	TRBV5-1	TRBJ1-2	NA	CASSVIAGGGYTF	TGCGCCAGCAGCGTGATTGCAGGGGGCGGCTACACCTTC
NA	TRBV25-1	TRBJ2-2	few	CASRKTGSGELFF	TGTGCCAGCAGGAAGACGGGATCCGGGGAGCTGTTTTTT
NA	TRBV4-2	TRBJ1-1	NA	CASSQDNQRRAGAFF	TGTGCCAGCAGCCAAGATAATCAGAGGAGGGCAGGAGCTTTCTTT
TRBD2	TRBV27	TRBJ2-7	once	CASRGTSGSVYEQYF	TGTGCCAGCAGGGGGACTAGCGGGAGTGTGTACGAGCAGTACTTC
NA	TRBV30	TRBJ2-1	once	CAGPGRSYNEQFF	TGTGCCGGCCCAGGTCGCTCCTACAATGAGCAGTTCTTC
TRBD2	TRBV28	TRBJ2-7	NA	CASIGSGTNYEQYF	TGTGCCAGCATAGGTAGCGGGACTAATTACGAGCAGTACTTC
NA	TRBV18	TRBJ2-1	NA	CASSDRPNEQFF	TGTGCCAGCTCAGACAGGCCCAATGAGCAGTTCTTC
TRBD1	TRBV14	TRBJ1-4	NA	CASSNLAGGRKLFF	TGTGCCAGCAGCAACTTAGCAGGGGGCAGAAAACTGTTTTTT
TRBD1	TRBV19	TRBJ1-1	NA	CASNYRGTGVRGTEAFF	TGTGCCAGTAACTACAGGGGGACGGGAGTGCGGGGGACTGAAGCTTTCTTT
NA	TRBV30	TRBJ1-1	once	CAWSTGSDTEAFF	TGTGCCTGGAGCACAGGGTCGGACACTGAAGCTTTCTTT
NA	TRBV14	TRBJ2-3	NA	CASSQATVYTDTQYF	TGTGCCAGCAGCCAAGCAACGGTGTACACAGATACGCAGTATTTT
NA	TRBV2	TRBJ2-7	NA	CASSEGVSYEQYF	TGTGCCAGCAGTGAAGGCGTATCCTACGAGCAGTACTTC
NA	TRBV30	TRBJ1-4	NA	CAWSLRVSDEKLFF	TGTGCCTGGAGTCTCCGGGTCTCGGATGAAAAACTGTTTTTT
TRBD1	TRBV7-9	TRBJ2-4	NA	CASSSTGALAKNIQYF	TGTGCCAGCAGCTCGACAGGGGCCTTAGCCAAAAACATTCAGTACTTC
NA	TRBV4-3	TRBJ1-4	NA	CASSLTVKNEKLFF	TGCGCCAGCAGCCTGACAGTGAAGAATGAAAAACTGTTTTTT
TRBD1	TRBV7-9	TRBJ2-1	NA	CASSLASGTGAGEQFF	TGTGCCAGCAGCTTAGCCTCCGGGACAGGGGCTGGTGAGCAGTTCTTC
TRBD2	TRBV28	TRBJ2-1	NA	CATLAGGSYNEQFF	TGTGCCACCCTCGCGGGGGGTTCCTACAATGAGCAGTTCTTC
NA	TRBV19	TRBJ2-3	NA	CASSVAGTDTQYF	TGTGCCAGTAGTGTGGCGGGAACAGATACGCAGTATTTT
TRBD2	TRBV7-2	TRBJ2-3	once	CASRRLAASTDTQYF	TGTGCCAGCAGAAGACTAGCAGCTAGCACAGATACGCAGTATTTT
NA	TRBV5-5	TRBJ1-3	few	CASSPPGVHSGNTIYF	TGTGCCAGCAGCCCCCCGGGGGTTCACTCTGGAAACACCATATATTTT
NA	TRBV6-2/TRBV6-3	TRBJ2-1	NA	CASSYGLSEQFF	TGTGCCAGCAGTTACGGACTGAGTGAGCAGTTCTTC
NA	TRBV9	TRBJ2-7	NA	CASSVFDRAYEQYF	TGTGCCAGCAGCGTTTTTGACAGAGCCTACGAGCAGTACTTC
NA	TRBV28	TRBJ1-2	NA	CASSTPRGRNYGYTF	TGTGCCAGCAGTACCCCTCGGGGTCGAAACTATGGCTACACCTTC
NA	TRBV5-1	TRBJ1-2	NA	CASSGGQSYGYTF	TGCGCCAGCAGCGGCGGGCAGTCATATGGCTACACCTTC
TRBD2	TRBV30	TRBJ2-3	NA	CACLGLAGGDTQYF	TGTGCTTGCTTGGGACTAGCGGGAGGGGATACGCAGTATTTT
TRBD1	TRBV7-9	TRBJ1-1	NA	CASSWTGTLNTEAFF	TGTGCCAGCAGCTGGACAGGGACTCTTAACACTGAAGCTTTCTTT
NA	TRBV15	TRBJ2-1	NA	CATSRDFRTAGEQFF	TGTGCCACCAGCAGAGATTTTAGAACGGCGGGTGAGCAGTTCTTC